The 5 T cell receptor beta chains below were found in one sample sequenced in a study of cytomegalovirus exposure and HLA in healthy donors. 60 Vbeta and 13 Jbeta primers were used in PCR. Clones were read by immunoSEQ multiplex PCR, and TCRdb kept only the in-frame ones, dropping some. The data contain approximately 100,000 clones, less than 80% of them singletons. The sequenced sample was PBMCs. Receptors originate from a man aged 60 to 69 in good health and CMV-seronegative.

The V call is TRBV7-2, the J call TRBJ1-2; D is possibly TRBD1 (5 bases). Trimming left V 0 bases short and J 1 base short, with 9 bases between. CDR3 length equals 15 residues. CDR1 is SGHTA, CDR2 FQGNSA, per germline. This CDR3 reads CASSLAGGGNYGYTF. DNA of the CDR3: TGTGCCAGCAGCTTAGCCGGGGGGGGTAACTATGGCTACACCTTC.

V and J are TRBV11-2 and TRBJ1-2; D unresolved. The germline CDR1 and CDR2 sequences are SGHAT and FQNNGV. V shed 1 base and J shed 4 bases, with 4 bases lying between them. The CDR3 is 12 residues long. CDR3 in DNA: TGTGCCAGCAGCTTAGGGCTCTATGGCTACACCTTC. Residues: CASSLGLYGYTF.

The rearrangement joins TRBV5-1 to TRBJ1-2; 10 nucleotides agree with TRBD1. Germline assignment: CDR1 SGHRS and CDR2 YFSETQ. V lost 3 bases and J lost 2; bases outside the gene matches: 4. There are 15 residues in the CDR3. In nucleotides, the CDR3 is TGCGCCAGCAGCTCCAGACAGGGGGCAAACTATGGCTACACCTTC. Residues: CASSSRQGANYGYTF.

The chain has TRBV5-4 and TRBJ1-2; D is undetermined. The CDR3 consists of 13 residues. Trimming left V 0 bases short and J 3 bases short, with 6 bases between. Germline V gene data show CDR1 as SGHNT and CDR2 as YYREEE (reference sequence). This CDR3 is CASSLVTDYGYTF. As DNA, the CDR3 is TGTGCCAGCAGCTTGGTCACAGACTATGGCTACACCTTC.

The gene calls are TRBV19 and TRBJ1-2, with TRBD1 matching over 8 bases. J was trimmed by 4 bases and V by 7 bases; bases with no gene match: 5. The CDR3 has 13 amino acids. CDR1 LNHDA and CDR2 SQIVND come from the germline V gene (reference sequence). CDR3 loop: CASTPDRGYGYTF. In DNA, the CDR3 is TGTGCCAGTACCCCTGACAGGGGCTATGGCTACACCTTC.